This T cell receptor (beta chain) came from a study of STAT3 mutations in large granular lymphocyte leukemia. This CDR3 contains 12 residues. The germline gives CDR1 SEHNR, CDR2 FQNEAQ (reference sequence). V lost 1 base, J lost 6 bases, and 4 bases lay in between. General study results and limits: In T-cell large granular lymphocyte leukemia, about half of patients showed multiple immunodominant subclonotypes.

Comment on this clone: The antigen remains undetermined.

Here immunoSEQ multiplex PCR was the method, and the copy in TCRdb shows in-frame clones only, minus some. The data hold 10,000 to 15,000 clones, with about 88% observed a single time. The source is a man aged 40-50 years with T-cell large granular lymphocyte leukemia. Some clones in this sample may be carry-over from other donors' samples. Sequencing was carried out using peripheral blood mononuclear cells. The chain recombines TRBV7-9 with TRBJ2-1; D remains ambiguous. DNA of the CDR3: TGTGCCAGCAGCTTAGTAGGCAATGAGCAGTTCTTC. Translation gives CASSLVGNEQFF.